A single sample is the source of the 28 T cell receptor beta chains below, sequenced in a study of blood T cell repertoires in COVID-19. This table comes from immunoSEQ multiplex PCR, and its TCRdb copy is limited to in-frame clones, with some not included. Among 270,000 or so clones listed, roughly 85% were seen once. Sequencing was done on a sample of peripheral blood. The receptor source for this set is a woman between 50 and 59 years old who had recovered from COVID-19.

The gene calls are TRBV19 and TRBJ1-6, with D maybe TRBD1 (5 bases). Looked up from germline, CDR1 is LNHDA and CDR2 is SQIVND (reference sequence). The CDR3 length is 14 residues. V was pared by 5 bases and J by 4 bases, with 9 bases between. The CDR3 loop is CASSVQGYNSPLHF. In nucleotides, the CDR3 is TGTGCCAGTAGTGTGCAGGGTTATAATTCACCCCTCCACTTT.

The CDR3: CASSRSTWERGDTQYF. CDR3 nucleotide sequence: TGTGCCAGCAGCAGGAGTACGTGGGAGCGGGGTGATACGCAGTATTTT. The J gene is TRBJ2-3, the V gene TRBV9, with 7 bases that match TRBD2. Trimming cost V 4 bases and J 6 bases; bases outside gene matches: 14. Germline assignment: CDR1 SGDLS and CDR2 YYNGEE. CDR3 length: 16 amino acids.

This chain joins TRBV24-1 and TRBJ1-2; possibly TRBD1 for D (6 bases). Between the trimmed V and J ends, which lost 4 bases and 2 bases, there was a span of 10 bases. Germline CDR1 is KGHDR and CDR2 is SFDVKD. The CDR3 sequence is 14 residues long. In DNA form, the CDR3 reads TGTGCCACCAGTGACTCCGGGACAAACTATGGCTACACCTTC. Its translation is CATSDSGTNYGYTF.

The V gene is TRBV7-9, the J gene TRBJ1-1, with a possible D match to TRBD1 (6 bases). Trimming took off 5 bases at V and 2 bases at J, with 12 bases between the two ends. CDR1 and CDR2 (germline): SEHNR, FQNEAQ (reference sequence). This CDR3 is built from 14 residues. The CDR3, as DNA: TGTGCCAGCAGCGCAGGGGTTCTTAACACTGAAGCTTTCTTT. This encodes CASSAGVLNTEAFF.

CDR3 protein: CASSSTTTRGGGYTF. The CDR3 coding sequence is TGTGCCAGCAGCTCCACAACTACCAGGGGCGGAGGCTACACCTTC. The rearrangement uses TRBV5-6 and TRBJ1-2; possibly TRBD1 for D (6 bases). Germline values: CDR1 SGHDT, CDR2 YYEEEE. This CDR3 is built from 15 residues. V gave up 3 bases and J gave up 8 bases, with 20 bases separating them.

The CDR3 here is CAISVAGLAGPTGELFF. The CDR3 DNA reads TGTGCCATCAGTGTCGCGGGACTAGCGGGGCCGACCGGGGAGCTGTTTTTT. V and J are TRBV10-3 and TRBJ2-2; 13 positions match TRBD2. J was trimmed by 5 bases and V by 4 bases; bases with no gene match: 7. The CDR3 totals 17 residues. The V gene's germline CDR1 is ENHRY and CDR2 SYGVKD.

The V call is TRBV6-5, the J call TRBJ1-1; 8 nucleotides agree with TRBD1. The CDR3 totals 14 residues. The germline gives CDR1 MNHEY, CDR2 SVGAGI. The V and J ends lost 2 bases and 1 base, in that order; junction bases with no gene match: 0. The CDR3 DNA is TGTGCCAGCAGTTACGGGACAGGGAACACTGAAGCTTTCTTT. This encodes CASSYGTGNTEAFF.

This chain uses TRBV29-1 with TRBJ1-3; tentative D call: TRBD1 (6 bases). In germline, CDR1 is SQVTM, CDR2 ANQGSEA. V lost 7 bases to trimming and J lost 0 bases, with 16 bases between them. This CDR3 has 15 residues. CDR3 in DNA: TGCAGCGCTGCAAGAGACAGGAACTCTGGAAACACCATATATTTT. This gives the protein CSAARDRNSGNTIYF.

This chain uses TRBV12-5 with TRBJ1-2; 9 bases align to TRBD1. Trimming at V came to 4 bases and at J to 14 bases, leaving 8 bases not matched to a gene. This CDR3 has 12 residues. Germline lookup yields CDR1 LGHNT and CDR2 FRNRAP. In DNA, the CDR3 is TGTGCTAGTGGTTCTGGGACAGGGCGTAGGACCTTC. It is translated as CASGSGTGRRTF. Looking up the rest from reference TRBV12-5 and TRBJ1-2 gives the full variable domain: DARVTQTPRHKVTEMGQEVTMRCQPILGHNTVFWYRQTMMQGLELLAYFRNRAPLDDSGMPKDRFSAEMPDATLATLKIQPSEPRDSAVYFCASGSGTGRRTFGSGTRLTVV.

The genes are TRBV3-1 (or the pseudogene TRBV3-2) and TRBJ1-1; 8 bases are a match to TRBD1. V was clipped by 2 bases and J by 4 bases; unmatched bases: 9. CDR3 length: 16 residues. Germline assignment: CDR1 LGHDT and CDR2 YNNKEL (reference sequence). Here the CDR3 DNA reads TGTGCCAGCAGCCAATTCTTGCAGGGGGCAGGCACTGAAGCTTTCTTT. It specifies CASSQFLQGAGTEAFF.

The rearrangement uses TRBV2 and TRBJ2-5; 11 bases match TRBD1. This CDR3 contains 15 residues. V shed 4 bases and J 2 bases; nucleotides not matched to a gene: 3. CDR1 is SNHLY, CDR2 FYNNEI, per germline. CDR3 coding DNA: TGTGCCAGCAGTGCTGGACAGGGGGCGCAAGAGACCCAGTACTTC. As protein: CASSAGQGAQETQYF.

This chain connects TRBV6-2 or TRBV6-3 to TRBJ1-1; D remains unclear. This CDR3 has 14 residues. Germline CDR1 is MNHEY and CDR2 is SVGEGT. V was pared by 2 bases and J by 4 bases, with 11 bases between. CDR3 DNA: TGTGCCAGCAGTTACCGTAGCGTGTCCACTGAAGCTTTCTTT. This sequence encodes CASSYRSVSTEAFF.

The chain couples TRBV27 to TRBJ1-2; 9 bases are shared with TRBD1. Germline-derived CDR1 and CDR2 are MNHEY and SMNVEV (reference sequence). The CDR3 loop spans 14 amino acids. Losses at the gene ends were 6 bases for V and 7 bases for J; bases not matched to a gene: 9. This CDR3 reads CASRGQGRFFGYTF. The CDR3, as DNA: TGTGCCAGCAGGGGACAGGGTAGATTTTTTGGCTACACCTTC.

The CDR3 reads CASSPPSGATQETQYF. CDR3 nucleotide sequence: TGTGCCAGCTCACCACCGTCGGGAGCCACTCAAGAGACCCAGTACTTC. The chain is built from TRBV18 and TRBJ2-5, with D possibly being TRBD2 (6 bases). CDR3 size: 16 residues. CDR1 and CDR2 from the germline V gene are KGHSH and LQKENI. Trimming pared 0 bases from V and 2 bases from J, leaving 13 bases between.

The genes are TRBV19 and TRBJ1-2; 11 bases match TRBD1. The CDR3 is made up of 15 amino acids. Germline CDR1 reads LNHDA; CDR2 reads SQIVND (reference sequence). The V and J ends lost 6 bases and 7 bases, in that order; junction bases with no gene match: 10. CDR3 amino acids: CASSPGQGAGGGYTF. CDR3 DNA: TGTGCCAGTAGCCCCGGACAGGGGGCGGGAGGTGGCTACACCTTC.

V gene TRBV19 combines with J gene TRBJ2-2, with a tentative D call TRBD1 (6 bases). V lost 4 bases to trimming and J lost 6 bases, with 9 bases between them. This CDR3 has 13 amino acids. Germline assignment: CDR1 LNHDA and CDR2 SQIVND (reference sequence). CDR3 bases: TGTGCCAGTAGTAACAGGGCCGCCGGGGAGCTGTTTTTT. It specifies CASSNRAAGELFF.

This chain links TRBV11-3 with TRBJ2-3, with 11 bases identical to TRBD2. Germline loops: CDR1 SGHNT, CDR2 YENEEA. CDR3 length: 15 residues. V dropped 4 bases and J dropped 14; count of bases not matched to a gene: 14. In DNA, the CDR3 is TGTGCCAGCAGCTCAGCCGGGACTAGCGGCCAGGTCCCGTATTTT. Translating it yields CASSSAGTSGQVPYF. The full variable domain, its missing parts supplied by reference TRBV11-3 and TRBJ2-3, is EAGVVQSPRYKIIEKKQPVAFWCNPISGHNTLYWYLQNLGQGPELLIRYENEEAVDDSQLPKDRFSAERLKGVDSTLKIQPAELGDSAVYLCASSSAGTSGQVPYFGPGTRLTVL.

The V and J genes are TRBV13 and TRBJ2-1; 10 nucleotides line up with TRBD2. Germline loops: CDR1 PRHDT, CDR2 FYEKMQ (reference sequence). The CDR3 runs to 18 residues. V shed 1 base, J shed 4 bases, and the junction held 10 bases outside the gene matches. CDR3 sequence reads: CASSLALAGPRAYNEQFF. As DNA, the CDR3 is TGTGCCAGCAGCTTAGCACTAGCGGGACCCCGGGCGTACAATGAGCAGTTCTTC.

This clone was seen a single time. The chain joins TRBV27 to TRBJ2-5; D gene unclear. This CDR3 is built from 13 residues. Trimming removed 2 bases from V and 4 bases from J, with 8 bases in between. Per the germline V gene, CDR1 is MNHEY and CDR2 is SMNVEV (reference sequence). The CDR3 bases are TGTGCCAGCAGTTTAGGGTCGGGAGAGACCCAGTACTTC. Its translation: CASSLGSGETQYF.

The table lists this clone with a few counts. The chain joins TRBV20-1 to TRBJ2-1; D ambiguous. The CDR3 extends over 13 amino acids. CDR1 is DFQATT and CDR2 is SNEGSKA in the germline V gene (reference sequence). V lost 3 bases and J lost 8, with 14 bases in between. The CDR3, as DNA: TGCAGTGCTAGTCCTCAGGTTAGGCATGAGCAGTTCTTC. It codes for CSASPQVRHEQFF.

The CDR3 protein is CASKTPGLSYGYTF. The DNA of the CDR3 is TGTGCCAGCAAAACCCCGGGACTCAGCTATGGCTACACCTTC. The V and J genes are TRBV6-5 and TRBJ1-2; maybe TRBD1 (5 bases). Germline V gene sequence: CDR1 MNHEY, CDR2 SVGAGI. The CDR3 sequence is 14 residues long. The V and J ends lost 7 bases and 4 bases respectively, with 16 bases between them.

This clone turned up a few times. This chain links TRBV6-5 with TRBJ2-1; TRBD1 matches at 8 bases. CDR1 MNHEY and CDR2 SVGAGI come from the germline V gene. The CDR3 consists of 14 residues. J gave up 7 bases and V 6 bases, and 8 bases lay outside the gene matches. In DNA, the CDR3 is TGTGCCAGCAGAGGGACAGGAGTGGGGAATGAGCAGTTCTTC. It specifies CASRGTGVGNEQFF.

The CDR3 here is CASSPRRQGINEKLFF. The CDR3 DNA reads TGTGCCAGCAGTCCGAGGAGACAGGGGATTAATGAAAAACTGTTTTTT. The chain is built from TRBV7-8 and TRBJ1-4, with 8 positions matching TRBD1. CDR1 and CDR2 (germline): SGHVS, FQNEAQ. The CDR3 has 16 amino acids. V was pared by 6 bases and J by 4 bases, with 10 bases of the junction left unmatched.

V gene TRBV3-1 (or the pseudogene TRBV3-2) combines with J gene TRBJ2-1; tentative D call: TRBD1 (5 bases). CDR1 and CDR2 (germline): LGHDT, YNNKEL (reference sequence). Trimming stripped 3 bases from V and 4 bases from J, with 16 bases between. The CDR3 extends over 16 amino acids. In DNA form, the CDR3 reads TGTGCCAGCAGCCACCCTCAGGGTGTATCGTACAATGAGCAGTTCTTC. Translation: CASSHPQGVSYNEQFF.

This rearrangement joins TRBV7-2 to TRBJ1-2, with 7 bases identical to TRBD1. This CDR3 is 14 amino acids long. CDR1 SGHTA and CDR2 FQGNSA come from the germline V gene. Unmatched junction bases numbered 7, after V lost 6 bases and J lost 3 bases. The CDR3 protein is CASSLRDSHYGYTF. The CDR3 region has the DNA TGTGCCAGCAGTTTGCGGGACAGCCACTATGGCTACACCTTC.

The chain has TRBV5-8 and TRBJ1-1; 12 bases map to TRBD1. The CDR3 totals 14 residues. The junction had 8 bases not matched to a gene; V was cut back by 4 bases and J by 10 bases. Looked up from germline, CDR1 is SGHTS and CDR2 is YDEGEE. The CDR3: CASSLGTGGTAAFF. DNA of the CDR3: TGTGCCAGCAGCCTCGGGACAGGGGGCACGGCAGCTTTCTTT.

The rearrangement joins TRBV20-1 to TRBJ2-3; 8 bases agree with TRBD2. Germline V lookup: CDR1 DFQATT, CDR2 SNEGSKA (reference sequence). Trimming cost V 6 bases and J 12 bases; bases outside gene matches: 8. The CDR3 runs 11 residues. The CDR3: CSAGPGLDQYF. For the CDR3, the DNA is TGCAGTGCGGGACCGGGACTAGATCAGTATTTT.

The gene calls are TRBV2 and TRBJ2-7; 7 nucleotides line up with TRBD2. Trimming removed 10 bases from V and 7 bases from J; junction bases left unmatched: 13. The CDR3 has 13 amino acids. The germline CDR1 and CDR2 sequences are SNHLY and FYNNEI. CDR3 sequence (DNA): TGTGCCACAACCGGGACCGGGAGGATGGAGCAGTACTTC. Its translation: CATTGTGRMEQYF.